The 24 T cell receptor beta chains given below trace back to one sample, sequenced in a study of technical replicates of blood from several donors. Some clones are missing from TCRdb's copy, which holds only in-frame ones; the method was immunoSEQ multiplex PCR. The table has approximately 75,000 clones, around 97% seen once. Material for sequencing was T cells isolated from PBMCs. The receptors come from a human donor in good health.

The chain recombines TRBV15 with TRBJ2-7; tentatively, D is TRBD1 (5 bases). This CDR3 is 14 amino acids long. Germline loops: CDR1 LNHNV, CDR2 YYDKDF (reference sequence). The V gene lost 7 bases and the J gene lost 7 bases, with 20 bases spanning the gap. The CDR3 DNA sequence: TGTGCCACCAAAGACAGTGGGAATCTAGAGGAGCAGTACTTC. It translates to CATKDSGNLEEQYF.

The chain uses TRBV9 and TRBJ2-2; no reliable D call. This CDR3 is built from 13 residues. Trimming removed 5 bases from V and 4 bases from J, with 9 bases in between. CDR1 and CDR2 (germline): SGDLS, YYNGEE. CDR3 in DNA: TGTGCCAGCAGTGCGGATTTCACCGGGGAGCTGTTTTTT. As protein: CASSADFTGELFF.

This rearrangement joins TRBV7-9 to TRBJ1-2, with a tentative D call TRBD1 (6 bases). CDR1 is SEHNR, CDR2 FQNEAQ, per germline (reference sequence). The CDR3 runs 14 residues. Trimming removed 8 bases at V and 4 bases at J, with 17 bases between. CDR3 nucleotides: TGTGCCAGCTCGACCCAGGGGATCCCCTATGGCTACACCTTC. Its translation is CASSTQGIPYGYTF. The full variable domain, completed using reference TRBV7-9 and TRBJ1-2, is DTGVSQNPRHKITKRGQNVTFRCDPISEHNRLYWYRQTLGQGPEFLTYFQNEAQLEKSRLLSDRFSAERPKGSFSTLEIQRTEQGDSAMYLCASSTQGIPYGYTFGSGTRLTVV.

For the CDR3, the DNA is TGTGCCAGCAGACAAGGACAGCTTACTCAGCCCCAGCATTTT. This encodes CASRQGQLTQPQHF. The rearrangement uses TRBV2 and TRBJ1-5, with D maybe TRBD1 (6 bases). V was pared by 6 bases and J by 6 bases, with 15 bases between. This CDR3 is built from 14 residues. In germline, CDR1 is SNHLY, CDR2 FYNNEI.

This clone appeared once. This chain links TRBV28 with TRBJ2-1, with TRBD2 identical over 8 bases. The V and J ends lost 7 bases and 3 bases, in that order; junction bases with no gene match: 14. This CDR3 region has 17 residues. CDR1 is MDHEN, CDR2 SYDVKM, per germline. For the CDR3, the DNA is TGTGCCAGCATCCCCGCCTTTAGCGGGACGTACTACAATGAGCAGTTCTTC. Translation: CASIPAFSGTYYNEQFF.

In its sample, this clone was seen a few times. The chain recombines TRBV10-2 with TRBJ1-1; D gene ambiguous. Germline V lookup: CDR1 WSHSY, CDR2 SAAADI. V shed 0 bases and J shed 1 base, with 9 bases lying between them. The length of the CDR3 is 15 residues. The chain's CDR3 is CASSESGWANTEAFF. The CDR3 nucleotides read TGCGCCAGCAGTGAGTCTGGTTGGGCGAACACTGAAGCTTTCTTT.

This sequence joins TRBV4-2 and TRBJ2-1, with 12 positions matching TRBD2. Germline V gene lookup returns CDR1 LGHNA and CDR2 YNFKEQ. The CDR3 has 17 amino acids. V shed 3 bases and J 2 bases; nucleotides not matched to a gene: 5. CDR3 in DNA: TGTGCCAGCAGCCACGGGACTAGCGGGTCTACCTACAATGAGCAGTTCTTC. Amino acid sequence: CASSHGTSGSTYNEQFF.

This chain uses TRBV5-6 with TRBJ1-4; D is undetermined. Trimming pared 0 bases from V and 3 bases from J, leaving 18 bases between. The CDR3 consists of 18 residues. CDR1 and CDR2 (germline): SGHDT, YYEEEE. The CDR3 DNA reads as TGTGCCAGCAGCTTGGGACTCTATGAGGCCCGGGCTAATGAAAAACTGTTTTTT. It encodes CASSLGLYEARANEKLFF.

This clone was counted once. The J gene is TRBJ2-4, the V gene TRBV5-4; 7 bases fit TRBD1. Germline V lookup: CDR1 SGHNT, CDR2 YYREEE (reference sequence). The V and J ends lost 2 bases and 7 bases, in that order; junction bases with no gene match: 3. The CDR3 contains 13 residues. The CDR3 is CASSFTTGNIQYF. The CDR3 DNA is TGTGCCAGCAGCTTCACGACAGGGAACATTCAGTACTTC.

This clone was observed a handful of times. This chain joins TRBV7-2 and TRBJ1-2; a weak D match, TRBD1 (5 bases). The CDR3 totals 13 residues. Trimming cost V 5 bases and J 8 bases, with 15 bases left between them. The germline gives CDR1 SGHTA, CDR2 FQGNSA. CDR3 loop: CASSPRQGGGYTF. The CDR3 bases are TGTGCCAGCAGCCCTAGGCAGGGCGGCGGCTACACCTTC.

In DNA, the CDR3 is TGCGCCAGCAGCATGGGACAGGGACGGAACACCATATATTTT. Its protein is CASSMGQGRNTIYF. J is TRBJ1-3 and V is TRBV5-1; 9 bases line up with TRBD1. Germline CDR1 SGHRS, CDR2 YFSETQ. The CDR3 spans 14 residues. The junction had 6 bases not matched to a gene; V was cut back by 4 bases and J by 7 bases.

The chain couples TRBV27 to TRBJ2-3; D unclear. Germline lookup yields CDR1 MNHEY and CDR2 SMNVEV (reference sequence). Between the trimmed V and J ends, which lost 4 bases and 2 bases, there was a span of 4 bases. The CDR3 extends over 12 amino acids. The CDR3 loop reads CASSSNTDTQYF. As DNA, the CDR3 is TGTGCCAGCAGTTCCAACACAGATACGCAGTATTTT.

The chain employs TRBV9 and TRBJ2-5; 8 bases align to TRBD2. Per the germline V gene, CDR1 is SGDLS and CDR2 is YYNGEE. CDR3 length: 15 residues. V lost 2 bases, J lost 2 bases, and 5 bases stayed unmatched. The chain's CDR3 is CASSVREREQETQYF. The CDR3 nucleotides read TGTGCCAGCAGCGTCCGGGAGCGGGAGCAAGAGACCCAGTACTTC. The full variable domain, with the rest looked up from reference TRBV9 and TRBJ2-5, is DSGVTQTPKHLITATGQRVTLRCSPRSGDLSVYWYQQSLDQGLQFLIQYYNGEERAKGNILERFSAQQFPDLHSELNLSSLELGDSALYFCASSVREREQETQYFGPGTRLLVL.

The rearrangement uses TRBV9 and TRBJ1-2; maybe TRBD1 (6 bases). The germline V gene encodes CDR1 SGDLS and CDR2 YYNGEE. This CDR3 is built from 16 residues. V lost 3 bases to trimming and J lost 3 bases, with 18 bases between them. The CDR3 DNA reads TGTGCCAGCAGCGACGATATGCAGGGGAATTACTATGGCTACACCTTC. Its protein is CASSDDMQGNYYGYTF.

The chain recombines TRBV29-1 with TRBJ1-2; 7 nucleotides match TRBD1. The CDR3 totals 13 residues. The germline CDR1 and CDR2 sequences are SQVTM and ANQGSEA. Losses at the gene ends were 2 bases for V and 11 bases for J; bases not matched to a gene: 11. CDR3 coding DNA: TGCAGCGTTGAATTGGAGGGGGCGGTTCGTTACACCTTC. Protein product: CSVELEGAVRYTF.

The CDR3 protein is CASSLGQFATNEKLFF. The CDR3 nucleotides read TGTGCCAGCTCACTGGGACAGTTTGCAACTAATGAAAAACTGTTTTTT. The chain uses TRBV18 and TRBJ1-4, with 7 bases that match TRBD1. This CDR3 comprises 16 residues. Trimming at V came to 4 bases and at J to 0 bases, leaving 5 bases not matched to a gene. Germline-derived CDR1 and CDR2 are KGHSH and LQKENI. The complete variable domain, with remaining parts taken from reference TRBV18 and TRBJ1-4, reads NAGVMQNPRHLVRRRGQEARLRCSPMKGHSHVYWYRQLPEEGLKFMVYLQKENIIDESGMPKERFSAEFPKEGPSILRIQQVVRGDSAAYFCASSLGQFATNEKLFFGSGTQLSVL.

The genes are TRBV6-5 and TRBJ2-7, with a weak D call TRBD2 (5 bases). Germline CDR1 MNHEY, CDR2 SVGAGI. This CDR3 has 15 residues. V was shortened by 0 bases and J by 5 bases, with 14 bases between the two germline ends. The CDR3 protein is CASSYSHRSGDEQYF. Written as DNA, the CDR3 is TGTGCCAGCAGTTACTCGCATAGGTCCGGGGACGAGCAGTACTTC.

J is TRBJ1-1 and V is TRBV4-1; no definite D call. This CDR3 comprises 15 residues. The ends were cut back, 0 bases at V and 1 base at J, with 9 bases in the middle. Germline loops: CDR1 MGHRA, CDR2 YSYEKL. The CDR3 region has the DNA TGCGCCAGCAGCCAAGATCGGGTTTGGAACACTGAAGCTTTCTTT. Protein product: CASSQDRVWNTEAFF.

The rearrangement joins TRBV7-9 to TRBJ2-1, with 10 nucleotides matching TRBD1. Germline trimming cut 5 bases from V and 15 bases from J; bases unmatched to any gene: 13. This CDR3 spans 14 amino acids. The V gene's germline CDR1 is SEHNR and CDR2 FQNEAQ (reference sequence). In DNA, the CDR3 is TGTGCCAGCAGCAAACCCGGGACAGGGGAAGGGGGGTTCTTC. This encodes CASSKPGTGEGGFF.

The chain links TRBV5-1 to TRBJ1-5; D is unresolved. From germline, CDR1 is SGHRS and CDR2 YFSETQ. Trimming cost V 3 bases and J 7 bases, with 11 bases left between them. This CDR3 contains 13 residues. CDR3 DNA: TGCGCCAGCAGCTATGGAGGGAACCAGCCCCAGCATTTT. Translating it yields CASSYGGNQPQHF.

This chain joins TRBV18 and TRBJ1-1; 9 bases map to TRBD1. There are 14 residues in the CDR3. V lost 9 bases to trimming and J lost 4 bases; unmatched junction nucleotides: 9. From germline, CDR1 is KGHSH and CDR2 LQKENI. The CDR3 protein is CASSWDRVATEAFF. CDR3 nucleotide sequence: TGTGCCAGTTCGTGGGACAGGGTAGCCACTGAAGCTTTCTTT.

The V gene is TRBV9, the J gene TRBJ2-2, with TRBD2 matching 14 bases. CDR1 and CDR2 (germline): SGDLS, YYNGEE. The CDR3 is made up of 18 amino acids. J lost 4 bases, V lost 4 bases, and 9 bases had no gene match. DNA for the CDR3: TGTGCCAGCAGCACCCGACTAGCGGGAGGGCAACCCACCGGGGAGCTGTTTTTT. Protein: CASSTRLAGGQPTGELFF.

The V gene is TRBV11-2, the J gene TRBJ1-1, with D maybe TRBD1 (6 bases). Germline CDR1 SGHAT, CDR2 FQNNGV. Trimming left V 1 base short and J 3 bases short, with 9 bases between. The CDR3 covers 14 residues. CDR3 in amino acids: CASSLATGYTEAFF. In DNA form, the CDR3 reads TGTGCCAGCAGCTTAGCCACAGGGTACACTGAAGCTTTCTTT.

The rearrangement uses TRBV5-6 and TRBJ2-2; a possible D gene is TRBD2 (6 bases). This CDR3 has 15 residues. The germline V gene has CDR1 SGHDT and CDR2 YYEEEE. The V gene lost 5 bases and the J gene lost 4 bases, with 15 bases spanning the gap. The CDR3 reads CASSRRGSGTGELFF. The DNA of the CDR3 is TGTGCCAGCAGTCGCCGGGGTAGCGGCACCGGGGAGCTGTTTTTT.